One TCR beta chain is described in this entry. Residents of about two dozen US areas, aged about 18 to 95 years, made up the participants. The CDR3 sequence is 15 residues long. Germline-derived CDR1 and CDR2 are LNHDA and SQIVND (reference sequence). The trim removed 5 bases at V and 3 bases at J, leaving 9 bases unmatched. Profiled with immunoSEQ multiplex PCR; TCRdb holds only in-frame clones, not every one. The table records roughly 400,000 clones, less than 95% of them present only once. The sample originates from a study of blood T cell repertoires in COVID-19. Overall study context: T cells, B-cell-depleted T cells, or PBMCs supplied cDNA or gDNA.

The chain couples TRBV19 to TRBJ2-5; TRBD1 agrees at 7 bases. The material sequenced was PBMCs or T cells enriched from blood (not recorded which). This TCR was sampled from a man aged 18 to 35 who had recovered from COVID-19. CDR3 region: CASSLGTVTKETQYF. CDR3 bases: TGTGCCAGTAGTTTGGGGACAGTGACGAAAGAGACCCAGTACTTC. The full variable domain, completed using reference TRBV19 and TRBJ2-5, is DGGITQSPKYLFRKEGQNVTLSCEQNLNHDAMYWYRQDPGQGLRLIYYSQIVNDFQKGDIAEGYSVSREKKESFPLTVTSAQKNPTAFYLCASSLGTVTKETQYFGPGTRLLVL.